These T cell receptor beta chains were read from a single sample in a study of cytomegalovirus exposure and HLA in healthy donors. Method: immunoSEQ multiplex PCR; TCRdb's copy keeps in-frame clones and lacks some. Among 100,000 to 150,000 clones listed, under 85% were seen once. The sample taken for sequencing was PBMCs. Receptors originate from a middle-aged woman in good health and CMV-seropositive. The CDR3 runs from the conserved cysteine through the conserved F or W. Each record gives: D gene, V gene, clone size, J gene, CDR3 DNA, CDR3 protein. The D gene is left open where the match is weak. Clone size is stated in some rows and not others, as once, few, many or a class when expanded.

>TRBD2|TRBV7-3|NA|TRBJ2-2
TGTGCCAGCAGCTCTGGACTAGCGGGAGATCTGATGAACACCGGGGAGCTGTTTTTT
CASSSGLAGDLMNTGELFF
>NA|TRBV5-6|few|TRBJ2-2
TGTGCCAGCAGCGAAACTAGGCTTAACACCGGGGAGCTGTTTTTT
CASSETRLNTGELFF
>NA|TRBV19|NA|TRBJ2-2
TGTGCCAGTAGTATCGGCGACACGAACACCGGGGAGCTGTTTTTT
CASSIGDTNTGELFF
>TRBD1|TRBV6-5|once|TRBJ1-4
TGTGCCAGCAGTTACGACGGGACAGGGAATGAAAAACTGTTTTTT
CASSYDGTGNEKLFF
>TRBD2|TRBV27|NA|TRBJ2-7
TGTGCCAGCAGACTAGCGGGAGGCTCCTACGAGCAGTACTTC
CASRLAGGSYEQYF
>TRBD1|TRBV28|once|TRBJ2-7
TGTGCCAGCAGCCAACAGGGGGGCCTTCGCTACGAGCAGTACTTC
CASSQQGGLRYEQYF
>NA|TRBV28|NA|TRBJ2-1
TGTGCCAGCAGACAGGGTGCCTTCAATGAGCAGTTCTTC
CASRQGAFNEQFF
>NA|TRBV6-1|NA|TRBJ1-2
TGTGCCAGCACCACCCCGCAGGGTTCTTACGGCTACACCTTC
CASTTPQGSYGYTF
>TRBD2|TRBV9|NA|TRBJ2-2
TGTGCCAGCAGCCACTTAAGGGACTACCGCGGCGGGGAGCTGTTTTTT
CASSHLRDYRGGELFF
>NA|TRBV7-3|NA|TRBJ2-3
TGTGCCAGCAGCCCAACGGGAGACATCACAGATACGCAGTATTTT
CASSPTGDITDTQYF
>NA|TRBV27|once|TRBJ1-4
TGTGCCAGCAGCCCTACAGGGAGCTATGAAAAACTGTTTTTT
CASSPTGSYEKLFF
>NA|TRBV6-6|NA|TRBJ1-5
TGTGCCAGCAACGCGGGATCTAGCAATCAGCCCCAGCATTTT
CASNAGSSNQPQHF
>NA|TRBV5-1|NA|TRBJ2-5
TGCGCCAGCAGCTTGGAGGGGGGGAAGACCCAGTACTTC
CASSLEGGKTQYF
>TRBD1|TRBV15|NA|TRBJ2-7
TGTGCCACCAGCGCCCACCCGGGACAGGGGGGGAACGAGCAGTACTTC
CATSAHPGQGGNEQYF
>TRBD2|TRBV6-4|NA|TRBJ2-7
TGTGCCAGCCGAAGAGAGGCGGCTAGCGGGGTTTACGAGCAGTACTTC
CASRREAASGVYEQYF
>NA|TRBV7-8|once|TRBJ1-1
TGTGCCAGCAGCTTAGAGCCAGGTGGGAACACTGAAGCTTTCTTT
CASSLEPGGNTEAFF
>TRBD2|TRBV29-1|NA|TRBJ2-7
TGCAGCGTTGTAGCTAGCGGCTACGAGCAGTACTTC
CSVVASGYEQYF
>NA|TRBV11-2|NA|TRBJ2-7
TGTGCCAGCAGCTTAGTAAGGGGCTACGAGCAGTACTTC
CASSLVRGYEQYF
>NA|TRBV5-1|NA|TRBJ1-1
TGCGCCAGCAGCCCCCCCCAGGGCCAGAACACTGAAGCTTTCTTT
CASSPPQGQNTEAFF
>TRBD2|TRBV5-1|NA|TRBJ2-2
TGCGCCAGCAGCCCCCGGGTCTTCAGACTAGCGATGAACACCGGGGAGCTGTTTTTT
CASSPRVFRLAMNTGELFF
>NA|TRBV5-1|NA|TRBJ2-1
TGCGCCAGCAGCTTGAGGTCGAACAGGGCCAATGAGCAGTTCTTC
CASSLRSNRANEQFF
>NA|TRBV28|once|TRBJ2-7
TGTGCCAGCAGTTTAGAGATCGGGAGTGGTTACGAGCAGTACTTC
CASSLEIGSGYEQYF
>NA|TRBV7-9|NA|TRBJ2-1
TGTGCCAGCAGCTCCGGGAGCCAAAACAATGAGCAGTTCTTC
CASSSGSQNNEQFF
>NA|TRBV7-2|NA|TRBJ2-1
TGTGCCAGCAGCCCCCGGGCCTACAATGAGCAGTTCTTC
CASSPRAYNEQFF
>TRBD1|TRBV30|NA|TRBJ1-2
TGTGCCTGGATATCGAGGGGGCAGGCTTACTATGGCTACACCTTC
CAWISRGQAYYGYTF
>TRBD1|TRBV4-2|NA|TRBJ2-3
TGTGCCAGCAGCCAAGCAGGACAGGGTTTGGGTACGCAGTATTTT
CASSQAGQGLGTQYF
>NA|TRBV7-2|few|TRBJ2-1
TGTGCCAGCAGCCGATCGGAGGGATACGGAGAGCAGTTCTTC
CASSRSEGYGEQFF
>NA|TRBV30|once|TRBJ1-2
TGTGCCTGGAGTGAAAACAGCATTTACTATGGCTACACCTTC
CAWSENSIYYGYTF
>TRBD1|TRBV5-4|few|TRBJ2-3
TGTGCCAGCAGCTTGCAGGGAAGGGGGCCAGATACGCAGTATTTT
CASSLQGRGPDTQYF
>TRBD2|TRBV5-1|few|TRBJ2-5
TGCGCCAGCAGCGGGGGACTAGCGGGAGCGAAGACCCAGTACTTC
CASSGGLAGAKTQYF
>NA|TRBV6-5|NA|TRBJ2-7
TGTGCCAGCAGCCCTAAGAATCGCGACTACGAGCAGTACTTC
CASSPKNRDYEQYF
>NA|TRBV5-1|NA|TRBJ1-2
TGCGCCAGCAGCTTGGCTCTTTCCGACTATGGCTACACCTTC
CASSLALSDYGYTF
>NA|TRBV27|NA|TRBJ2-7
TGTGCCAGCCCTAACCGGGAGTCCGTCCCCTACGAGCAGTACTTC
CASPNRESVPYEQYF
>NA|TRBV6-5|NA|TRBJ1-2
TGTGCCAGCAGTGACAAGTTCTATGGCTACACCTTC
CASSDKFYGYTF
>TRBD2|TRBV28|NA|TRBJ2-7
TGTGCCAGCAGTGAACTAGCGGGGGAGCAGTACTTC
CASSELAGEQYF
>TRBD1|TRBV28|NA|TRBJ2-2
TGTGCCAGCAGTTTGACAGGGGCGAACACCGGGGAGCTGTTTTTT
CASSLTGANTGELFF
>TRBD1|TRBV28|NA|TRBJ1-1
TGTGCCAGCAGTTCCTTGGGACAGGGGGGAGACACTGAAGCTTTCTTT
CASSSLGQGGDTEAFF
>NA|TRBV5-6|NA|TRBJ2-7
TGTGCCAGCAGCTTGGTCGGGGTTAGCTCCTACGAGCAGTACTTC
CASSLVGVSSYEQYF
>TRBD1|TRBV15|few|TRBJ2-1
TGTGCCACCGGACCCGGGACAGGATATTACAATGAGCAGTTCTTC
CATGPGTGYYNEQFF
>TRBD2|TRBV5-1|NA|TRBJ2-1
TGCGCCAGCAGTGAAGCTAGCGGGAGGGCGACGCATGAGCAGTTCTTC
CASSEASGRATHEQFF
>TRBD2|TRBV6-5|once|TRBJ2-3
TGTGCCAGCAGTTACCGGCGGGGGTTAGGAGTAGATACGCAGTATTTT
CASSYRRGLGVDTQYF
>NA|TRBV28|NA|TRBJ1-5
TGTGCCAGCAGATGGGGGGATCAGCCCCAGCATTTT
CASRWGDQPQHF
>TRBD2|TRBV5-1|NA|TRBJ2-2
TGCGCCAGCAGCCCGGGACTAGCGGGGTTAGAAGGGGAGCTGTTTTTT
CASSPGLAGLEGELFF
>NA|TRBV27|NA|TRBJ2-7
TGTGCCAGCAGTAACCAGGGGAGAAGGCACGAGCAGTACTTC
CASSNQGRRHEQYF
>TRBD1|TRBV28|few|TRBJ2-7
TGTGCCAGCAGTACCCGCTGGACAGGGACATACCCCTCCGCAGAGGAGCAGTACTTC
CASSTRWTGTYPSAEEQYF
>TRBD2|TRBV5-4|NA|TRBJ2-1
TGTGCCAGCAGCGCCGGGACTAGGAATGGGAATGAGCAGTTCTTC
CASSAGTRNGNEQFF
>NA|TRBV27|NA|TRBJ1-5
TGTGCCAGCAGTTTATCTCCCAGGGGAGACAATCAGCCCCAGCATTTT
CASSLSPRGDNQPQHF